Presented here are 16 T cell receptor beta chains from one specimen sequenced in a study of T cells in Graves' hyperthyroidism and ophthalmopathy. TCR beta CDR3 sequences were amplified from RNA transcripts. The HTBI primer set was used in a first-round RT-PCR of the TCR CDR3. TCRdb re-derived calls from the multiplex PCR reads in MiXCR, one entry per CDR3 protein. This sample has approximately 600,000 distinct CDR3 sequences, with about 14% found just once. Specimen: blood. These receptors originate from a woman aged 18-30 years with Graves' ophthalmopathy.

In its sample, this clonotype was seen many times. The rearrangement links TRBV7-9 to TRBJ2-1; 9 bases fit TRBD1. With V trimmed by 4 bases and J by 1 base, 5 bases remained unmatched. The germline V gene has CDR1 SEHNR and CDR2 FQNEAQ (reference sequence). The CDR3 runs 16 residues. DNA of the CDR3: TGTGCCAGCAGCTCCCTGGACAGGGGTTCCTACAATGAGCAGTTCTTC. This gives the protein CASSSLDRGSYNEQFF.

This clonotype showed up many times. CDR3 nucleotide sequence: TGTGCCAGCGGGGAGAGCTCCTACAATGAGCAGTTCTTC. As protein: CASGESSYNEQFF. The rearrangement uses TRBV6-2 or TRBV6-3 and TRBJ2-1; weak D call: TRBD2 (5 bases). This CDR3 region has 13 residues. The ends were cut back, 8 bases at V and 0 bases at J, with 8 bases in the middle. Germline V gives CDR1 MNHEY, CDR2 SVGEGT.

This clonotype appeared a few times. This chain connects TRBV20-1 to TRBJ1-5; no reliable D call. Germline lookup yields CDR1 DFQATT and CDR2 SNEGSKA (reference sequence). The V end was cut by 6 bases, the J end by 6 bases, with 21 bases between. The CDR3 is 15 amino acids. This CDR3 is CSAGSTFEGSQPQHF. DNA of the CDR3: TGCAGTGCCGGGAGTACCTTTGAAGGGAGTCAGCCCCAGCATTTT.

V and J are TRBV25-1 and TRBJ2-4; 8 bases align to TRBD1. CDR3 length equals 14 residues. CDR1 and CDR2 from the germline V gene are MGHDK and SYGVNS. V was pared by 6 bases and J by 4 bases, with 5 bases of the junction left unmatched. Here the CDR3 DNA reads TGTGCCAGCAGAGCAAACAGGGGGAAAAACATTCAGTACTTC. It yields the protein CASRANRGKNIQYF.

This clonotype appeared a few times. This sequence joins TRBV9 and TRBJ2-2; D is perhaps TRBD1 or TRBD2 (5 bases each). V lost 1 base and J 7 bases, leaving 17 bases between the germline ends. The CDR3 has 16 amino acids. The germline CDR1 and CDR2 sequences are SGDLS and YYNGEE. CDR3 amino acids: CASSVNPAPRGGELFF. In DNA form, the CDR3 reads TGTGCCAGCAGCGTAAATCCAGCCCCGAGGGGCGGGGAGCTGTTTTTT.

The chain employs TRBV19 and TRBJ2-5, with D perhaps being TRBD1 or TRBD2 (7 bases each). Per the germline V gene, CDR1 is LNHDA and CDR2 is SQIVND (reference sequence). Trimming cost V 7 bases and J 0 bases, with 18 bases left between them. This CDR3 has 16 amino acids. The CDR3 nucleotides are TGTGCCAGTAACAAGAGACAGGGAGGGGACCAAGAGACCCAGTACTTC. It translates to CASNKRQGGDQETQYF. The whole variable domain, remainder taken from reference TRBV19 and TRBJ2-5, is DGGITQSPKYLFRKEGQNVTLSCEQNLNHDAMYWYRQDPGQGLRLIYYSQIVNDFQKGDIAEGYSVSREKKESFPLTVTSAQKNPTAFYLCASNKRQGGDQETQYFGPGTRLLVL.

The chain has TRBV11-2 and TRBJ2-3; unclear D gene. The germline V and J ends were trimmed by 3 bases and 7 bases, with 20 bases remaining between them. The CDR3 loop spans 16 amino acids. Germline V gives CDR1 SGHAT, CDR2 FQNNGV. DNA for the CDR3: TGTGCCAGCAGCTTCCTCCCTCCTCAATTGGAACATACGCAGTATTTT. Protein product: CASSFLPPQLEHTQYF.

This clonotype appeared many times. The rearrangement uses TRBV20-1 and TRBJ1-1; no definite D call. Trimming shortened V by 3 bases and J by 3 bases, and 11 bases separated the two germline ends. CDR3 length equals 13 residues. In germline, CDR1 is DFQATT, CDR2 SNEGSKA (reference sequence). The CDR3 sequence: CSASQSRHTEAFF. In DNA, the CDR3 is TGCAGTGCTAGTCAATCCAGGCACACTGAAGCTTTCTTT.

This clonotype was seen a handful of times. V and J are TRBV7-9 and TRBJ1-3; the D is unclear. This CDR3 contains 12 residues. Germline V gene data show CDR1 as SEHNR and CDR2 as FQNEAQ (reference sequence). V lost 6 bases and J lost 2, with 5 bases in between. The CDR3 loop is CASRGAGNTIYF. DNA for the CDR3: TGTGCCAGCAGGGGTGCTGGAAACACCATATATTTT. The whole variable domain, remainder taken from reference TRBV7-9 and TRBJ1-3, is DTGVSQNPRHKITKRGQNVTFRCDPISEHNRLYWYRQTLGQGPEFLTYFQNEAQLEKSRLLSDRFSAERPKGSFSTLEIQRTEQGDSAMYLCASRGAGNTIYFGEGSWLTVV.

About this clonotype: Being one base from a much bigger clone, this may be a read error. J is TRBJ1-5 and V is TRBV28; tentatively, D is TRBD1 (5 bases). Germline V CDR1 and CDR2: MDHEN, SYDVKM. The CDR3 is made up of 14 amino acids. The CDR3 DNA is TGTGCCAGCAGTTTCCGGGGGTTAACTCAGCCCCGGCATTTT. It codes for CASSFRGLTQPRHF.

This clonotype came up a few times. The chain links TRBV19 to TRBJ2-7; 8 bases align to TRBD1. The CDR3 has 18 residues. Germline trimming cut 3 bases from V and 2 bases from J; bases unmatched to any gene: 15. CDR1 and CDR2 (germline): LNHDA, SQIVND (reference sequence). CDR3 DNA sequence: TGTGCCAGTAGTATTATTATAGCTGGACAGGGTAGACCCTACGAGCAGTACTTC. Translation: CASSIIIAGQGRPYEQYF.

This chain joins TRBV30 and TRBJ1-1, with 8 bases identical to TRBD1. Per the germline V gene, CDR1 is GTSNPN and CDR2 is SVGIG (reference sequence). The CDR3 totals 18 residues. Trimming at V came to 4 bases and at J to 0 bases, leaving 16 bases not matched to a gene. This CDR3 reads CAWTALLLRGRVNTEAFF. CDR3 bases: TGTGCCTGGACTGCCTTACTTCTCAGGGGGCGGGTGAACACTGAAGCTTTCTTT.

This clonotype was recorded at least ten times. This sequence joins TRBV30 and TRBJ2-1; D possibly corresponds to TRBD1 (5 bases). CDR1 is GTSNPN and CDR2 is SVGIG in the germline V gene (reference sequence). Trimming removed 0 bases at V and 10 bases at J, with 16 bases between. This CDR3 spans 14 amino acids. CDR3 nucleotide sequence: TGTGCCTGGAGTGTAGGGGCAGGGATTGGGGAGCAGTTCTTC. It specifies CAWSVGAGIGEQFF.

This clonotype was seen at least ten times. The chain uses TRBV28 and TRBJ2-7; D is uncertain. The V gene's germline CDR1 is MDHEN and CDR2 SYDVKM. Between the trimmed V and J ends, which lost 3 bases and 0 bases, there was a span of 9 bases. CDR3 length: 14 amino acids. CDR3 nucleotide sequence: TGTGCCAGCAGTTTTGGTGCAGTCTCCTACGAGCAGTACTTC. This sequence encodes CASSFGAVSYEQYF.

The table lists this clonotype with many counts. This chain links TRBV27 with TRBJ2-1, with 9 positions matching TRBD2. CDR1 and CDR2 from the germline V gene are MNHEY and SMNVEV (reference sequence). The CDR3 extends over 15 amino acids. After removal of 6 bases from V and 8 bases from J, the junction contained 11 bases not matched to a gene. CDR3 nucleotides: TGTGCCAGCAGACTTAGGTTACTAGCGGGCTATGAGCAGTTCTTC. Translation gives CASRLRLLAGYEQFF.

As concerns this clonotype: One end of the junction varies from germline; a read error may be responsible. DNA of the CDR3: TGTGCTAGCAGCTTATGGCTCCGGGAGCCAAATTCACCCCTCCACTTT. It translates to CASSLWLREPNSPLHF. This chain joins TRBV7-7 and TRBJ1-6; D is undetermined. Germline values: CDR1 SSHAT, CDR2 FNYEAQ (reference sequence). CDR3 size: 16 residues.